This T cell receptor beta chain came from a study of identical twins. The donor group consisted entirely of healthy Caucasians. Study-wide findings and caveats: Instead of following the same donors, the conclusions were based on cross-sectional statistical analysis. Within beta out-of-frame sequences, the excess sharing observed between twins was weaker.

Comments on this clonotype: Its matching antigen is unknown.

V lost 6 bases and J lost 1, with 10 bases in between. The CDR3 is 15 residues long. Germline V gene sequence: CDR1 SNHLY, CDR2 FYNNEI. Unique molecular identifiers were present on cDNA, and template switching added a universal primer site. Each CDR3 protein is one row after TCRdb ran MiXCR on the 5' RACE reads. The table shows about 690,000 distinct CDR3 sequences, with approximately 6% occurring only once. The sequence was collected from a man aged 18 to 29 in good health. The gene calls are TRBV2 and TRBJ2-6; D unresolved. Sequencing was performed on naive T cells sorted from blood. The CDR3 sequence is CASSQLLSGANVLTF. CDR3 DNA: TGTGCCAGCAGCCAACTGCTGTCTGGGGCCAACGTCCTGACTTTC.